This T cell receptor beta chain derives from a study of tumor and adjacent non-tumor tissue in lung cancer. Overall study: There were 11 to 12 adenocarcinoma, a couple of squamous cell carcinoma and 1 small cell lung cancer cases.

A modified ARM-PCR protocol with three rounds of nested PCR amplified TCRbeta. TCRdb passed the multiplex PCR reads through MiXCR, listing each CDR3 protein once. The profile shows about 110,000 distinct CDR3 sequences, approximately 84% of them singletons. As for this clonotype: Its specificity is unknown.

This sample's RNA came from whole unsorted tissue. Study results and caveats: Normal lung showed higher cumulative top 100 clone frequency than tumor.

Per germline, CDR1 MNHEY and CDR2 SVGEGT. The CDR3 loop spans 11 amino acids. Trimming removed 7 bases at V and 13 bases at J, with 14 bases between. The sequence came from a man between 65 and 85 years old with non-small cell lung cancer. The genes are TRBV6-2 or TRBV6-3 and TRBJ2-1; no reliable D call. The sequencing sample was made of lung tumor tissue. CDR3 coding DNA: TGTGCCAGCAATTATATGATCAGTCAGTTCTTC. It yields the protein CASNYMISQFF.